This record looks at one T cell receptor beta chain sequence and its context. The antigen is unknown. Some clones are missing from TCRdb's copy, which holds only in-frame ones; the method was immunoSEQ multiplex PCR. The profile shows 90,000 to 150,000 clones, roughly 93% of them singletons. The germline gives CDR1 SGHDT, CDR2 YYEEEE. Trimming took 4 bases from V and 9 from J, leaving 10 bases between them. CDR3 length: 11 amino acids. These data are taken from a study of siplizumab effects on memory and regulatory T cells. Study results and limitations: Of the alloreactive clones, only a minor fraction mapped to unstimulated subsets. Proliferating Tregs from siplizumab cultures lacked functional confirmation of suppression. Memory T cells appeared less diverse than naive cells, which seemed to contribute substantially to alloresponse.

The chain combines TRBV5-6 with TRBJ1-1; weak D call: TRBD1 (5 bases). The sample comprised non-Treg CD4+ T cells sorted from blood. The origin of this receptor is a human donor in good health. Here the CDR3 DNA reads TGTGCCAGCAGCGTCAGGGAAAAAGCTTTCTTT. This gives the protein CASSVREKAFF.